The clone carrying this T cell receptor (beta chain) has a handful of counts. Its specificity is unknown. PCR involved 60 Vbeta and 13 Jbeta primers. Data came from immunoSEQ multiplex PCR; TCRdb stores just in-frame clones and leaves some out. The sample has tens of thousands of clones, roughly 50% seen once. The source of the sample is a study of cytomegalovirus exposure and HLA in healthy donors. Overall study results and limits: Earlier analysis looked at TCR beta V segments, and most were productive about 90% or about 30% of the time.

J gave up 8 bases and V 5 bases, and 11 bases lay outside the gene matches. This CDR3 has 15 amino acids. CDR1 is SGHAT, CDR2 FQDESV, per germline (reference sequence). This chain joins TRBV11-1 and TRBJ2-1, with TRBD1 matching over 8 bases. The clonotype comes from a woman between 40 and 55 years old in good health and CMV-seropositive. Material: PBMCs. The CDR3 coding sequence is TGTGCCAGCAGCCAAACAGCCGGACAGGGCCATGAGCAGTTCTTC. This codes for CASSQTAGQGHEQFF.